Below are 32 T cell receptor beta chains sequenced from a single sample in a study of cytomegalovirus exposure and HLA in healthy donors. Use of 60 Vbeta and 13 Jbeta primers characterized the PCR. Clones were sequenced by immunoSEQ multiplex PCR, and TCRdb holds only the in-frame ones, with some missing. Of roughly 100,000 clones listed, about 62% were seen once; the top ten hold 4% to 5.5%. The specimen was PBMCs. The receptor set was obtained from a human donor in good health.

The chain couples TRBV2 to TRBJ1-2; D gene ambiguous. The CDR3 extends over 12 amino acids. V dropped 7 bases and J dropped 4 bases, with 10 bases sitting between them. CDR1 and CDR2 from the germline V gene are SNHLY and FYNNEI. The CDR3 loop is CASKEGTYGYTF. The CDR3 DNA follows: TGTGCCAGCAAGGAGGGCACCTATGGCTACACCTTC.

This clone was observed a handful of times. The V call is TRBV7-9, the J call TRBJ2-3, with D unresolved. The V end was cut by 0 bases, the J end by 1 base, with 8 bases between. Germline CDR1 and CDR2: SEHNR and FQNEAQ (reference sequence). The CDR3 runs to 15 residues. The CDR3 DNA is TGTGCCAGCAGCTTAGCGGCCCATCGCACAGATACGCAGTATTTT. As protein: CASSLAAHRTDTQYF.

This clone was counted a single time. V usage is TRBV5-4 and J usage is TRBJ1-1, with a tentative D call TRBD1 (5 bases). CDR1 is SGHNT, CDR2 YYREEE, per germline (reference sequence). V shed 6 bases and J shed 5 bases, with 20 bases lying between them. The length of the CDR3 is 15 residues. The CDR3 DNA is TGTGCCAGCACCCCGAAAAGGGGCGGAGGGACTGAAGCTTTCTTT. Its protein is CASTPKRGGGTEAFF. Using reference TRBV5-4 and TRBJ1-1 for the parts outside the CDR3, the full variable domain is ETGVTQSPTHLIKTRGQQVTLRCSSQSGHNTVSWYQQALGQGPQFIFQYYREEENGRGNFPPRFSGLQFPNYSSELNVNALELDDSALYLCASTPKRGGGTEAFFGQGTRLTVV.

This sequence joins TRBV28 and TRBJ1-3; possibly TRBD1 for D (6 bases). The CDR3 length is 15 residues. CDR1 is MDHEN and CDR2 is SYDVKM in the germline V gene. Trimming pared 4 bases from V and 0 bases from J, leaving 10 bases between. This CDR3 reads CASSSTGLSGNTIYF. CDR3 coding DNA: TGTGCCAGCAGTTCGACAGGCCTCTCTGGAAACACCATATATTTT.

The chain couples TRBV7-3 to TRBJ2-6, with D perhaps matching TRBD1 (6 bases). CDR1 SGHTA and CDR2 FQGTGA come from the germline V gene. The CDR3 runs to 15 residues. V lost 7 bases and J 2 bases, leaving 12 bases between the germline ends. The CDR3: CASTAGVTGANVLTF. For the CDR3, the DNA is TGTGCCAGCACGGCAGGGGTAACTGGGGCCAACGTCCTGACTTTC.

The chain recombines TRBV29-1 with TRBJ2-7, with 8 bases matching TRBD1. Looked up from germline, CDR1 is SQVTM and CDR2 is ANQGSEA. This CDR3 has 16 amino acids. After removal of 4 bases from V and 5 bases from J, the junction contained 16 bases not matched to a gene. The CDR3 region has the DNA TGCAGCGTTGTCTGGTTTGCCCGGCAGGGGGCGCACGAGCAGTACTTC. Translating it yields CSVVWFARQGAHEQYF.

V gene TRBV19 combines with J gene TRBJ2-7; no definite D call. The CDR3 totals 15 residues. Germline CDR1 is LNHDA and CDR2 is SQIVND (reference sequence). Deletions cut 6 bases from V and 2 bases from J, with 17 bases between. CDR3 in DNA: TGTGCCAGTAGCTCCGGGTACGGTAGAGCCTACGAGCAGTACTTC. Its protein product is CASSSGYGRAYEQYF. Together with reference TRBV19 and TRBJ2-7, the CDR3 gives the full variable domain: DGGITQSPKYLFRKEGQNVTLSCEQNLNHDAMYWYRQDPGQGLRLIYYSQIVNDFQKGDIAEGYSVSREKKESFPLTVTSAQKNPTAFYLCASSSGYGRAYEQYFGPGTRLTVT.

CDR3 sequence reads: CSVASVNGYTF. DNA for the CDR3: TGCAGCGTTGCGTCGGTAAATGGCTACACCTTC. The rearrangement links TRBV29-1 to TRBJ1-2, with D uncertain. CDR3 length: 11 residues. V was pared by 4 bases and J by 6 bases, with 9 bases between. Germline assignment: CDR1 SQVTM and CDR2 ANQGSEA.

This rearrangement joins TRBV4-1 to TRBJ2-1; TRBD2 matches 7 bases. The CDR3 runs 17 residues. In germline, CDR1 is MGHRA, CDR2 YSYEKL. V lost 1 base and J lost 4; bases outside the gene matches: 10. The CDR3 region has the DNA TGCGCCAGCAGCCAAGTAGGGAGCGGGGCCTCTTACAATGAGCAGTTCTTC. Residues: CASSQVGSGASYNEQFF.

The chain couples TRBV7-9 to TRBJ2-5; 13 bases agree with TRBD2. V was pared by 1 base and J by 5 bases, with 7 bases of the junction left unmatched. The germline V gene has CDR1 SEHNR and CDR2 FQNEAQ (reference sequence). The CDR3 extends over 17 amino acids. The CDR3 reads CASSLVTSGRATETQYF. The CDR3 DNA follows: TGTGCCAGCAGCTTAGTTACTAGCGGGAGGGCGACGGAGACCCAGTACTTC.

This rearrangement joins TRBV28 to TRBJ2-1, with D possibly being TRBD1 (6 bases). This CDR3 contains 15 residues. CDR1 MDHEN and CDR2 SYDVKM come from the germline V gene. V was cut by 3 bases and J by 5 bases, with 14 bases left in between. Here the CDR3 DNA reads TGTGCCAGCAGTTTTGGGGGCGTGAGGAACAATGAGCAGTTCTTC. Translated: CASSFGGVRNNEQFF.

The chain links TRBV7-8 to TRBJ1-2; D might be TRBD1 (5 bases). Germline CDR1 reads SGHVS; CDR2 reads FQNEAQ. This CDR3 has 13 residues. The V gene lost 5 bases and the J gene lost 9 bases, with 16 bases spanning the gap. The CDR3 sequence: CASSDTGDTSYTF. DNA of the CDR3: TGTGCCAGCAGCGATACAGGCGATACAAGCTACACCTTC.

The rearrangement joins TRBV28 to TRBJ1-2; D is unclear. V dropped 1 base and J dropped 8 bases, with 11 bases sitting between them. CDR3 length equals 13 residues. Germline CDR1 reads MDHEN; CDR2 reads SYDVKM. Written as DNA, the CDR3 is TGTGCCAGCAGTTTATTAGGTCCGGGAGGCTACACCTTC. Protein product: CASSLLGPGGYTF.

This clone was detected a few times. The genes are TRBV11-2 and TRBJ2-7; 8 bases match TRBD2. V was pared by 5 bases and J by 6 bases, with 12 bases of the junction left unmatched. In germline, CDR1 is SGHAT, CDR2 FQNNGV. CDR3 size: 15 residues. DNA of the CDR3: TGTGCCAGCAGCCGCCGGTCCGGGACTAGTCCCGAGCAGTACTTC. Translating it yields CASSRRSGTSPEQYF.

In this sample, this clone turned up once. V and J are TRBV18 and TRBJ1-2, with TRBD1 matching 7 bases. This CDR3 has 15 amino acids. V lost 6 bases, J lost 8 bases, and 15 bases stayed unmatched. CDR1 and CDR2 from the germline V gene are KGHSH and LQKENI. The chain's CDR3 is CASSPTRQQGFGYTF. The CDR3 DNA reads TGTGCCAGCTCCCCGACCCGGCAACAGGGGTTCGGCTACACCTTC.

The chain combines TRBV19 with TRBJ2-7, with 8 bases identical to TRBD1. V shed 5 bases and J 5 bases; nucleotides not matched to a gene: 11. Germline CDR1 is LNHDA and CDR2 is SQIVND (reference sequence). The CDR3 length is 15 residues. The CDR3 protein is CASSHGNRGIHEQYF. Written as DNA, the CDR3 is TGTGCCAGTAGTCATGGAAACAGGGGGATCCACGAGCAGTACTTC.

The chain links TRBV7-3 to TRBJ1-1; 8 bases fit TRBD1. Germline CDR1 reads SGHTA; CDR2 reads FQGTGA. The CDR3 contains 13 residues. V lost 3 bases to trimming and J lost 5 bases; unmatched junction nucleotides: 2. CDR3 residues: CASSLTGVTEAFF. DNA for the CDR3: TGTGCCAGCAGCTTGACAGGGGTAACTGAAGCTTTCTTT.

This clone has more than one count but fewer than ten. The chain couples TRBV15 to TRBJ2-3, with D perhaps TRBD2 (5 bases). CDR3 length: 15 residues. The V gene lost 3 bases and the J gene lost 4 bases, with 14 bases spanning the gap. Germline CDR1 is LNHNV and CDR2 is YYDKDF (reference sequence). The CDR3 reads CATSSRDSPPDTQYF. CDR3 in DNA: TGTGCCACCAGCAGCCGGGATTCCCCTCCAGATACGCAGTATTTT.

The CDR3 loop is CASSRAGVYNEQFF. CDR3 DNA sequence: TGTGCCAGCAGCCGGGCAGGGGTCTACAATGAGCAGTTCTTC. The chain has TRBV6-5 and TRBJ2-1; maybe TRBD1 (6 bases). Per the germline V gene, CDR1 is MNHEY and CDR2 is SVGAGI. Trimming shortened V by 6 bases and J by 3 bases, and 12 bases separated the two germline ends. The length of the CDR3 is 14 residues.

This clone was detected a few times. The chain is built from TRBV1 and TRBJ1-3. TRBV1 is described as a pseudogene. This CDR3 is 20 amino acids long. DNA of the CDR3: TGCACCAGCAGCCTTCCCGGGACTCGGGATAGGAGACAGTCTGGAAACACCATATATTTT. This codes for CTSSLPGTRDRRQSGNTIYF.

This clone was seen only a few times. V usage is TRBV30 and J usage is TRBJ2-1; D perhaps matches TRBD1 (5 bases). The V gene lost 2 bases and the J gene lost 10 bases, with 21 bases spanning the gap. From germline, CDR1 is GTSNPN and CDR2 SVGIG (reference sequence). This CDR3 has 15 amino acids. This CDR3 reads CAWSQGAGFHGEQFF. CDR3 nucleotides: TGTGCCTGGAGTCAAGGGGCAGGCTTCCATGGGGAGCAGTTCTTC.

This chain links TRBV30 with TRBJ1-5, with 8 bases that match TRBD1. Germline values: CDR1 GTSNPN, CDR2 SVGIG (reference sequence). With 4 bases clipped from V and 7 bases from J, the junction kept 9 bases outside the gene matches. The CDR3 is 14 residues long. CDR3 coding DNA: TGTGCCTGGAATAACGGACAGGGAAGCCAGCCCCAGCATTTT. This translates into CAWNNGQGSQPQHF.

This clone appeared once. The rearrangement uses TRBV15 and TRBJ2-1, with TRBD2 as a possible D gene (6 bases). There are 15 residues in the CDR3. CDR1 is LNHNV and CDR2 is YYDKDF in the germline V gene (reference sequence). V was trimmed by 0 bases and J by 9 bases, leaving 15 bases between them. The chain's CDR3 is CATSRDGSTVVEQFF. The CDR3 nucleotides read TGTGCCACCAGCAGAGACGGGAGTACGGTTGTTGAGCAGTTCTTC.

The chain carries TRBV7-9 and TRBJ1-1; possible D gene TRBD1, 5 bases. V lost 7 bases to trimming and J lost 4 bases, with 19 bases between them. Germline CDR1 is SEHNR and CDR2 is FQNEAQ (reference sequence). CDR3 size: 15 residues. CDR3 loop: CASNLGTLRSTEAFF. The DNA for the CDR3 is TGTGCCAGCAACTTGGGGACTTTAAGGAGCACTGAAGCTTTCTTT.

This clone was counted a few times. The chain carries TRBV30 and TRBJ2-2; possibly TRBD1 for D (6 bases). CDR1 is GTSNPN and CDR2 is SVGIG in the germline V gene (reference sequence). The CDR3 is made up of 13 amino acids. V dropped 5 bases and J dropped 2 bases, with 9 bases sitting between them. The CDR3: CAWAGTNTGELFF. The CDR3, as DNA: TGTGCCTGGGCCGGGACAAACACCGGGGAGCTGTTTTTT.

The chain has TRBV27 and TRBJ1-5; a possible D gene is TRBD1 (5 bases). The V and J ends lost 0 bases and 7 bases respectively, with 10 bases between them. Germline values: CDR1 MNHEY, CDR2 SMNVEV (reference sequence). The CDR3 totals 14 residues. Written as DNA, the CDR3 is TGTGCCAGCAGTTTATCGTCAGGGTGGCAGCCCCAGCATTTT. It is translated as CASSLSSGWQPQHF.

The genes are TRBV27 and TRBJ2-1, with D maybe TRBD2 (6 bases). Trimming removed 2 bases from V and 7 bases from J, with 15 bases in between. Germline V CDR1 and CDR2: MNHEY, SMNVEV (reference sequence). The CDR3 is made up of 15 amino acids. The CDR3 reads CASSLSSGRWNEQFF. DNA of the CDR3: TGTGCCAGCAGTTTAAGTAGCGGCAGATGGAATGAGCAGTTCTTC.

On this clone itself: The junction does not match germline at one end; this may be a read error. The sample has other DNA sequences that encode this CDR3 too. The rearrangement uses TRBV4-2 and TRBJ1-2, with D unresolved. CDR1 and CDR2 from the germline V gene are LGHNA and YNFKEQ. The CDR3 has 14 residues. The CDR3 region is CASSQERANYGYTF. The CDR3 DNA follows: TGTGCCAGCAGTCAAGAGAGGGCGAACTATGGCTACACCTTC.

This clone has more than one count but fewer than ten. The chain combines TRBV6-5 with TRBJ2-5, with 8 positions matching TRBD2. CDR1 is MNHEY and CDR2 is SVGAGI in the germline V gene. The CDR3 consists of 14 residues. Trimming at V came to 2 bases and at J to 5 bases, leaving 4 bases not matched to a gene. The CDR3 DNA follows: TGTGCCAGCAGTTACGCGGCTAGCGGGGAGACCCAGTACTTC. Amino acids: CASSYAASGETQYF.

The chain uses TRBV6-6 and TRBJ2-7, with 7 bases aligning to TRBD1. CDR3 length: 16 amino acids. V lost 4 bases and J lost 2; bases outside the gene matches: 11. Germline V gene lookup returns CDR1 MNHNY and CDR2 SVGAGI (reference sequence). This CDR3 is CASSSGRTGTPYEQYF. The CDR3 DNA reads TGTGCCAGCAGTTCAGGCCGGACAGGTACCCCCTACGAGCAGTACTTC.

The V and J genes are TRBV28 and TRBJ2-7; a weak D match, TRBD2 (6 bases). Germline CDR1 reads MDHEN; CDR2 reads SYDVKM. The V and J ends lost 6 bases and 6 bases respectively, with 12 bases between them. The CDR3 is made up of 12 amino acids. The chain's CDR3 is CASSSAGTEQYF. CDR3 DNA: TGTGCCAGCAGCTCGGCGGGGACCGAGCAGTACTTC. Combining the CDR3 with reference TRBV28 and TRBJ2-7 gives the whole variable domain DVKVTQSSRYLVKRTGEKVFLECVQDMDHENMFWYRQDPGLGLRLIYFSYDVKMKEKGDIPEGYSVSREKKERFSLILESASTNQTSMYLCASSSAGTEQYFGPGTRLTVT.

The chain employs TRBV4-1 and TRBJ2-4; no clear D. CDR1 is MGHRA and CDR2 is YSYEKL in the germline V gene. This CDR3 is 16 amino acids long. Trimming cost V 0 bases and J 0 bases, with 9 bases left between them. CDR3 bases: TGCGCCAGCAGCCAAGAATCAGGAATAGCCAAAAACATTCAGTACTTC. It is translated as CASSQESGIAKNIQYF.